This T cell receptor (beta chain) was sequenced during a study of T cell responses to AZD1222 COVID-19 vaccine. Study-wide findings and caveats: Across the whole spike, CD4 TCRs peaked at regions 160-218 and 743-854.

Germline loops: CDR1 KGHSH, CDR2 LQKENI. Trimming shortened V by 4 bases and J by 8 bases, and 12 bases separated the two germline ends. This CDR3 spans 13 amino acids. A remark on this clone: Its target is not known.

The protocol was immunoSEQ multiplex PCR, while the TCRdb copy is restricted to in-frame clones and leaves out a portion. Counted here are 90,000 to 120,000 clones, over 70% occurring once; the ten biggest clones make up less than 9.5%. The sample in question was peripheral blood, obtained on day 0 of AZD1222 vaccination. The chain recombines TRBV18 with TRBJ2-4, with D unresolved. The TCR was taken from an adult in good health. The CDR3 loop reads CASSLRSLDIQYF. The CDR3 DNA reads as TGTGCCAGCTCACTTAGGTCTTTGGACATTCAGTACTTC.